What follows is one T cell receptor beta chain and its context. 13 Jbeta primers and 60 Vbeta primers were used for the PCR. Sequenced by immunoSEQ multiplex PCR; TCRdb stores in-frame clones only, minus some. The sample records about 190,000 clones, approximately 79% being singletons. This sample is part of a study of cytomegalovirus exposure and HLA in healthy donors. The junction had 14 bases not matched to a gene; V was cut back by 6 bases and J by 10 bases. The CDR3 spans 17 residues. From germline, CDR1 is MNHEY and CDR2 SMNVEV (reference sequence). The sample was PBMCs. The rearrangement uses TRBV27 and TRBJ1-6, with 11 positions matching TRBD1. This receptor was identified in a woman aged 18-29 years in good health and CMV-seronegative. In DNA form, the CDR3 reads TGTGCCAGCAGCGATCAACCGGGACAGGGGGTGAGATCACCCCTCCACTTT. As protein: CASSDQPGQGVRSPLHF.